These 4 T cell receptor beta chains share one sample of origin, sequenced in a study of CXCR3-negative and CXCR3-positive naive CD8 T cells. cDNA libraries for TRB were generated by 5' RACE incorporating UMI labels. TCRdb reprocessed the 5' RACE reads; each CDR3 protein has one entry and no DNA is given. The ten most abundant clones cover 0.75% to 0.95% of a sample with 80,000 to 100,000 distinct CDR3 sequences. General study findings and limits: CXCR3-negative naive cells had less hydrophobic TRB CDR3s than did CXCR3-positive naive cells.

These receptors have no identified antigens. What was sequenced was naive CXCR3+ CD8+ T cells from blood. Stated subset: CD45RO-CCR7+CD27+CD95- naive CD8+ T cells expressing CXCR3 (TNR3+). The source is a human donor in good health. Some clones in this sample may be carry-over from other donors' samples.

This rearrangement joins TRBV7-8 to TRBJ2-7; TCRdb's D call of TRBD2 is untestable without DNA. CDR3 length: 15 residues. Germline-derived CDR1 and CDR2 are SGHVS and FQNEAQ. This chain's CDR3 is CASRDPGLWTYEQYF.

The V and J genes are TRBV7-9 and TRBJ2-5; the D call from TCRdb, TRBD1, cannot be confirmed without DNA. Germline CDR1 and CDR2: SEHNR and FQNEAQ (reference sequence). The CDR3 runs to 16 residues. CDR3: CASSSPPRDRGETQYF.

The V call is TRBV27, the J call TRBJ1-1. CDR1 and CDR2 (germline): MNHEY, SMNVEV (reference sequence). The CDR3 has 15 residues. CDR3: CASPDRAGSNTEAFF.

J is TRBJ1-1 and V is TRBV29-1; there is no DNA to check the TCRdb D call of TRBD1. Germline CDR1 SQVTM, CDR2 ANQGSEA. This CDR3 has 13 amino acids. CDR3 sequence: CGVDVQENTEAFF. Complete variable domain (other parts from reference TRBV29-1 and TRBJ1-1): SAVISQKPSRDICQRGTSLTIQCQVDSQVTMMFWYRQQPGQSLTLIATANQGSEATYESGFVIDKFPISRPNLTFSTLTVSNMSPEDSSIYLCGVDVQENTEAFFGQGTRLTVV.